A single T cell receptor (beta chain) is shown here with its context. The data are from a study of blood T cell repertoires in COVID-19. Study-wide background: There were acute and convalescent COVID-19 samples, and they came from the United States, Italy and Spain. The cDNA or gDNA used as material had been derived from T cells, B-cell-depleted T cells, or PBMCs.

V shed 5 bases and J shed 2 bases, with 10 bases lying between them. This CDR3 is built from 13 residues. Germline V gives CDR1 KGHSH, CDR2 LQKENI. Measured with immunoSEQ multiplex PCR; TCRdb has only the in-frame clones, and not every one. This table holds some 24,000 clones, about 88% found once. Sequenced sample: peripheral blood. The rearrangement joins TRBV18 to TRBJ2-7, with D perhaps TRBD1 (6 bases). The sequence came from a man aged 65-85 years with COVID-19, enrolled during active disease. CDR3 coding DNA: TGTGCCAGCTCATCGGGACACCCCTACGAGCAGTACTTC. Protein sequence: CASSSGHPYEQYF.